One sample yielded the 17 T cell receptor beta chains listed below, sequenced in a study of CD8+CD57+ T cells in acquired aplastic anemia. Genomic DNA was employed as the template in profiling TCR beta VDJ and CDR3. TCRdb ran MiXCR on the reads and lists one entry per CDR3 protein. The repertoire holds some 180,000 distinct CDR3 sequences, with 55% to 65% as singletons. Patients sequenced had flow cytometry evidence of CD8+CD57+ cell expansion. Source material: sorted CD4+, CD8+, or CD8+CD57+ T cells (not recorded which) from PBMCs. These receptor sequences come from a human donor with aplastic anemia.

There are many counts of this clonotype. V and J are TRBV5-4 and TRBJ1-1; perhaps TRBD1 as D (5 bases). V was shortened by 4 bases and J by 1 base, with 17 bases between the two germline ends. The CDR3 length is 16 residues. The germline V gene encodes CDR1 SGHNT and CDR2 YYREEE (reference sequence). The CDR3 DNA sequence: TGTGCCAGCAGCCCCCGTGGGGGTGGTCGGAACACTGAAGCTTTCTTT. As protein: CASSPRGGGRNTEAFF.

CDR3 in amino acids: CASRWGVKSNQPQHF. The CDR3 bases are TGTGCCAGTAGGTGGGGGGTAAAAAGCAATCAGCCCCAGCATTTT. The rearrangement uses TRBV19 and TRBJ1-5, with D possibly matching TRBD1 (5 bases). The CDR3 has 15 amino acids. CDR1 is LNHDA, CDR2 SQIVND, per germline (reference sequence). Trimming left V 6 bases short and J 1 base short, with 13 bases between.

The rearrangement links TRBV5-4 to TRBJ2-3; 13 bases fit TRBD2. This CDR3 has 18 amino acids. The germline V gene has CDR1 SGHNT and CDR2 YYREEE (reference sequence). Losses at the gene ends were 4 bases for V and 3 bases for J; bases not matched to a gene: 11. CDR3 coding DNA: TGTGCCAGCAGCGGGGAGGGACTAGCGGGGCTGGGAACAGATACGCAGTATTTT. It codes for CASSGEGLAGLGTDTQYF.

The V gene is TRBV7-2, the J gene TRBJ1-6; no definite D call. This CDR3 has 14 residues. V was shortened by 3 bases and J by 10 bases, with 13 bases between the two germline ends. Germline loops: CDR1 SGHTA, CDR2 FQGNSA. CDR3 amino acids: CASSLTTGNSPLHF. CDR3 bases: TGTGCCAGCAGCTTGACGACCGGGAACTCACCCCTCCACTTT.

The V call is TRBV25-1, the J call TRBJ2-2; D possibly corresponds to TRBD1 (6 bases). Germline-derived CDR1 and CDR2 are MGHDK and SYGVNS. Trimming shortened V by 5 bases and J by 1 base, and 11 bases separated the two germline ends. The CDR3 consists of 15 residues. The CDR3 bases are TGTGCCAGCAGTAAAATGGACAGGAACACCGGGGAGCTGTTTTTT. Translating it yields CASSKMDRNTGELFF.

This clonotype was counted many times. The V and J genes are TRBV12-3 or TRBV12-4 and TRBJ2-7; no clear D gene. Trimming cost V 3 bases and J 3 bases, with 9 bases left between them. CDR3 length: 13 amino acids. This CDR3 reads CASSLARNYEQYF. Written as DNA, the CDR3 is TGTGCCAGCAGTTTGGCGAGAAACTACGAGCAGTACTTC.

Concerning this clonotype: One junction end does not reproduce the germline sequence, and a read error may be involved. The V call is TRBV2, the J call TRBJ2-5; 9 bases line up with TRBD1. The germline gives CDR1 SNHLY, CDR2 FYNNEI. This CDR3 contains 11 residues. Written as DNA, the CDR3 is TGTGCCAGCAGGTTACAGGGGGCCGGGTTCTTC. It yields the protein CASRLQGAGFF.

The chain joins TRBV7-9 to TRBJ1-2; 7 positions agree with TRBD1. Germline V gene lookup returns CDR1 SEHNR and CDR2 FQNEAQ (reference sequence). The junction had 8 bases not matched to a gene; V was cut back by 1 base and J by 0 bases. CDR3 length: 17 amino acids. The CDR3 loop reads CASSLVGDSLTNYGYTF. For the CDR3, the DNA is TGTGCCAGCAGCTTAGTAGGGGACAGCCTTACTAACTATGGCTACACCTTC.

The rearrangement uses TRBV7-6 and TRBJ1-2; 8 positions match TRBD1. Germline V CDR1 and CDR2: SGHVS, FNYEAQ. This CDR3 spans 17 amino acids. With 8 bases clipped from V and 2 bases from J, the junction kept 16 bases outside the gene matches. CDR3 residues: CASSPPSYRGTNYGYTF. CDR3 in DNA: TGTGCCAGCTCACCACCTAGTTACAGGGGGACCAACTATGGCTACACCTTC.

V and J are TRBV7-2 and TRBJ1-6; D is perhaps TRBD1 (5 bases). The CDR3 runs 13 residues. CDR1 SGHTA and CDR2 FQGNSA come from the germline V gene. With 7 bases removed from V and 6 bases from J, the gap between germline ends came to 10 bases. CDR3 region: CASKRGANSPLHF. CDR3 sequence (DNA): TGTGCCAGCAAGAGGGGAGCTAATTCACCCCTCCACTTT.

The sample holds a few counts of this clonotype. The rearrangement uses TRBV27 and TRBJ1-1; D remains unclear. The CDR3 runs 14 residues. V lost 7 bases and J lost 4, with 16 bases in between. Germline values: CDR1 MNHEY, CDR2 SMNVEV (reference sequence). In nucleotides, the CDR3 is TGTGCCAGCACTTTGAGTCCCGGAGGCACTGAAGCTTTCTTT. Its protein is CASTLSPGGTEAFF.

The chain joins TRBV20-1 to TRBJ1-5; D is uncertain. Trimming left V 5 bases short and J 5 bases short, with 13 bases between. The CDR3 has 13 residues. Germline V gene lookup returns CDR1 DFQATT and CDR2 SNEGSKA (reference sequence). The CDR3 nucleotides read TGCAGTGCTCAAGACACGTTCGATCAGCCCCAGCATTTT. This translates into CSAQDTFDQPQHF.

V usage is TRBV2 and J usage is TRBJ2-7, with 10 bases fitting TRBD1. The V gene's germline CDR1 is SNHLY and CDR2 FYNNEI. Trimming at V came to 9 bases and at J to 7 bases, leaving 9 bases not matched to a gene. CDR3 length equals 13 residues. This CDR3 is CASAEDRGREQYF. The CDR3 DNA follows: TGTGCCAGTGCAGAAGACAGGGGGCGGGAGCAGTACTTC.

The chain links TRBV19 to TRBJ1-1, with TRBD1 matching over 8 bases. Germline V gene sequence: CDR1 LNHDA, CDR2 SQIVND (reference sequence). J was trimmed by 4 bases and V by 6 bases; bases with no gene match: 10. The CDR3 runs to 15 residues. The CDR3 DNA is TGTGCCAGTAGCCTTGGACAGGGAATCGGCACTGAAGCTTTCTTT. Amino acid sequence: CASSLGQGIGTEAFF.

In this sample, this clonotype turned up once. The chain recombines TRBV12-3 or TRBV12-4 with TRBJ2-7; D not certain. The assigned J gene may be wrong: the sequence end matches TRBJ2-5 better. There are 14 residues in the CDR3. The CDR3 sequence is CASSLPTALETQYF. CDR3 bases: TGTGCCAGCAGTTTACCGACTGCCTTGGAGACCCAGTACTTC.

The chain couples TRBV9 to TRBJ2-7; TRBD2 might be the D (6 bases). Trimming cost V 3 bases and J 4 bases, with 14 bases left between them. The CDR3 contains 14 residues. CDR1 is SGDLS, CDR2 YYNGEE, per germline. The CDR3 DNA is TGTGCCAGCAGCGGCGGGGCAGGAGTGTACGAGCAGTACTTC. Translation gives CASSGGAGVYEQYF.

This chain uses TRBV20-1 with TRBJ2-5, with TRBD1 matching over 8 bases. Germline-derived CDR1 and CDR2 are DFQATT and SNEGSKA (reference sequence). The ends lost 6 bases at V and 3 bases at J; junction bases unmatched: 6. The CDR3 is made up of 13 amino acids. CDR3 sequence (DNA): TGCAGTGCGCCGGGACAGGAAGAAGAGACCCAGTACTTC. Its translation is CSAPGQEEETQYF.